The rows below give T cell receptor beta chains drawn from one sample of a study of blood T cell repertoires in COVID-19. Sequencing was performed with immunoSEQ multiplex PCR; in TCRdb, only in-frame clones are kept and a portion is missing. The sample carries fewer than 250,000 clones, roughly 89% recorded once. Sequencing was carried out using PBMCs or T cells enriched from blood (not recorded which). These receptors were collected from a man aged 25 to 40 who had been exposed to COVID-19. Each CDR3 is given with its conserved first and last residue. Each record gives: D gene, clone size, J gene, CDR3 length, V gene, CDR3 DNA, CDR3 protein. A D gene is named only where the DNA matches it firmly. Clone size is stated in some rows and not others, as once, few, many or a class when expanded.

-	once	TRBJ1-3	16	TRBV9	TGTGCCAGCAGCGTAGGCCGACAGGTTGCGGGAAACACCATATATTTT	CASSVGRQVAGNTIYF
TRBD1	-	TRBJ1-1	15	TRBV7-9	TGTGCCAGCAGCTTAGTAGGGACAGAGAACACTGAAGCTTTCTTT	CASSLVGTENTEAFF
TRBD2	-	TRBJ2-1	20	TRBV4-1	TGCGCCAGCAGCTCGATCCTGATGGCAGCTAGCGGGGGGGCGACGAATGAGCAGTTCTTC	CASSSILMAASGGATNEQFF
TRBD1	-	TRBJ2-3	18	TRBV27	TGTGCCAGCAGTCCGACCGGGACAGGGGGCCTTAGAACAGATACGCAGTATTTT	CASSPTGTGGLRTDTQYF
TRBD1	once	TRBJ2-2	16	TRBV6-5	TGTGCCAGCAGTTACAGGACAGGAGTGAACACCGGGGAGCTGTTTTTT	CASSYRTGVNTGELFF
TRBD1	few	TRBJ2-7	16	TRBV7-2	TGTGCCAGCAGCCTATCGACAGGGGGTGTGGCCTACGAGCAGTACTTC	CASSLSTGGVAYEQYF
-	once	TRBJ2-2	16	TRBV4-1	TGCGCCAGCAGCCAAGTCACACAGGGACGGACCGGGGAGCTGTTTTTT	CASSQVTQGRTGELFF
-	-	TRBJ2-2	15	TRBV5-4	TGTGCCAGCAGCTTGGATCAGGGAAGGGCCCGGGAGCTGTTTTTT	CASSLDQGRARELFF
TRBD1	once	TRBJ1-2	16	TRBV18	TGTGCCAGCTCACCGACCAGGGGACAGGGGGCACCGGAACACACCTTC	CASSPTRGQGAPEHTF
TRBD1	once	TRBJ1-1	13	TRBV29-1	TGCAGCGGCCGGACAGGGATGAACACTGAAGCTTTCTTT	CSGRTGMNTEAFF
TRBD1	-	TRBJ1-6	16	TRBV27	TGTGCCAGCAGTTTAGCACAGGGGGCACATAATTCACCCCTCCACTTT	CASSLAQGAHNSPLHF
-	-	TRBJ2-7	15	TRBV6-1	TGTGCCAGCAGTGAATTGGCACCAAACTCCTACGAGCAGTACTTC	CASSELAPNSYEQYF
TRBD1	-	TRBJ1-5	14	TRBV6-5	TGTGCCAGCACCCCGGGACAGCCTCTCAAGCCCCAGCATTTT	CASTPGQPLKPQHF
TRBD1	-	TRBJ2-7	15	TRBV4-2	TGTGCCAGCAGCCAAGATGGGACAGGGGTTTACGAGCAGTACTTC	CASSQDGTGVYEQYF
TRBD1	-	TRBJ2-3	16	TRBV7-9	TGTGCCAGCAGCTTAGGACAGGGGGGAAGCACAGATACGCAGTATTTT	CASSLGQGGSTDTQYF
-	-	TRBJ2-6	15	TRBV5-1	TGCGCCAGCAGCCCACTAGCCCCCGGGGCCAACGTCCTGACTTTC	CASSPLAPGANVLTF
-	-	TRBJ2-5	14	TRBV19	TGTGCCAGTAGAGAATGGGGCGGTCCAGAGACCCAGTACTTC	CASREWGGPETQYF
-	-	TRBJ1-3	17	TRBV10-3	TGTGCCATCAGTGAGTCCCCCAAGGCCGGCGGTGGAAACACCATATATTTT	CAISESPKAGGGNTIYF
TRBD1	once	TRBJ2-7	14	TRBV7-6	TGTGCCAGCAGCTCACCGGGACAGTTGGATGAGCAGTACTTC	CASSSPGQLDEQYF
-	-	TRBJ1-3	15	TRBV6-2/TRBV6-3	TGTGCCAGCAGTTACAGAGGAGGGATTTCGAACACCATATATTTT	CASSYRGGISNTIYF
-	-	TRBJ1-1	12	TRBV7-6	TGTGCCAGCACCGGGTTGGGGGGAGCAGCTTTCTTT	CASTGLGGAAFF
TRBD1	-	TRBJ2-1	15	TRBV5-1	TGCGCCAGCAGCAAGGGACAGCCACCCTACAATGAGCAGTTCTTC	CASSKGQPPYNEQFF
-	few	TRBJ2-7	13	TRBV7-3	TGTGCCAGCAGCTTATCCCCTTTGTACGAGCAGTACTTC	CASSLSPLYEQYF
TRBD1	-	TRBJ2-5	18	TRBV7-6	TGTGCCAGCAGCTTAGTCCAGGGGGATTCGAGGGGACATAGGACCCAGTACTTC	CASSLVQGDSRGHRTQYF
TRBD2	-	TRBJ2-5	16	TRBV7-2	TGTGCCAGCAGCCCCCGGACTAGCGGGGGGATGGAGACCCAGTACTTC	CASSPRTSGGMETQYF
-	-	TRBJ1-2	17	TRBV19	TGTGCCAGTATTCCCAAGGAAAGCGGGGGCCTAAGAAGTGGCTACACCTTC	CASIPKESGGLRSGYTF
-	once	TRBJ1-2	15	TRBV19	TGTGCCAGTAGTTTCCTCGGGAGGGGGATTGCTGGCTACACCTTC	CASSFLGRGIAGYTF
-	-	TRBJ2-1	15	TRBV3-1/TRBV3-2	TGTGCCAGCAGCCAGGTTCAGTGGCAGGGCAATGAGCAGTTCTTC	CASSQVQWQGNEQFF
-	once	TRBJ1-5	15	TRBV29-1	TGCAGCGTTGGGGAGGGGGGATCGAGCAATCAGCCCCAGCATTTT	CSVGEGGSSNQPQHF
-	-	TRBJ1-4	14	TRBV28	TGTGCCAGCAGCCCAGGGTTAAGCAGTCAAAAACTGTTTTTT	CASSPGLSSQKLFF
TRBD2	-	TRBJ2-1	19	TRBV4-2	TGTGCCAGCAGCCAAGTATCACTAGCGGGACCTTTTACCTACAATGAGCAGTTCTTC	CASSQVSLAGPFTYNEQFF
-	-	TRBJ1-2	17	TRBV14	TGTGCCAGCAGCCAAGATGGGGGCTCGGGGTTCATCTATGGCTACACCTTC	CASSQDGGSGFIYGYTF
TRBD1	once	TRBJ1-2	14	TRBV4-3	TGCGCCAGCAGCCAAGTGAGGGGGCGGGGTGGCTACACCTTC	CASSQVRGRGGYTF
TRBD2	-	TRBJ2-3	15	TRBV5-1	TGCGCCAGCAGCCCCGTCAGCAACGGGGGGGATACGCAGTATTTT	CASSPVSNGGDTQYF
TRBD1	-	TRBJ1-5	16	TRBV7-6	TGTGCCAGCAGCCCCTTCGGGGACAGCGAAAATCAGCCCCAGCATTTT	CASSPFGDSENQPQHF
TRBD2	-	TRBJ2-4	18	TRBV4-1	TGCGCCAGCAGCCTACGCATTGTGGGGGAGGGGGCCAAAAACATTCAGTACTTC	CASSLRIVGEGAKNIQYF
TRBD1	-	TRBJ2-6	16	TRBV6-2/TRBV6-3	TGTGCCAGCAGTTTAACAGGGGTGTCTGGGGCCAACGTCCTGACTTTC	CASSLTGVSGANVLTF
-	-	TRBJ1-5	15	TRBV2	TGTGCCAGCAGTGAAGCGGCCGTTAGCAATCAGCCCCAGCATTTT	CASSEAAVSNQPQHF
TRBD2	-	TRBJ2-3	15	TRBV7-2	TGTGCCAGCAGGAAAGAAGCGGGGGGAACAGATACGCAGTATTTT	CASRKEAGGTDTQYF
TRBD2	-	TRBJ2-1	14	TRBV11-3	TGTGCCAGCAGCCTCGGACTAGTTACAAATGAGCAGTTCTTC	CASSLGLVTNEQFF
-	-	TRBJ2-2	13	TRBV6-5	TGTGCCAGCAGTTACTCTTGGCCCGGGGAGCTGTTTTTT	CASSYSWPGELFF
TRBD2	-	TRBJ2-7	16	TRBV19	TGTGCCAGTAGTGTCCAACTAGCGGGGGGAGCCTACGAGCAGTACTTC	CASSVQLAGGAYEQYF
-	-	TRBJ1-1	13	TRBV3-1/TRBV3-2	TGTGCCAGCAGCCAAGATCCAAACAATCAAGCTTTCTTT	CASSQDPNNQAFF
TRBD1	-	TRBJ1-3	14	TRBV19	TGTGCCAGTAGTCCGGACAGGGCTGGAAACACCATATATTTT	CASSPDRAGNTIYF
TRBD1	-	TRBJ1-4	16	TRBV19	TGTGCCAGTAGCCCGGGACAGGGTCCCACTAATGAAAAACTGTTTTTT	CASSPGQGPTNEKLFF
-	-	TRBJ1-2	16	TRBV3-1/TRBV3-2	TGTGCCAGCAGCCAAGCCCCCAGGGCGGCTAACTATGGCTACACCTTC	CASSQAPRAANYGYTF
TRBD1	-	TRBJ1-6	14	TRBV14	TGTGCCAGCCGGTCCGGGACAGGGGGTTCACCCCTCCACTTT	CASRSGTGGSPLHF
TRBD1	-	TRBJ1-4	14	TRBV18	TGTGCCAGCTCACCTGACAGGGACGGGCAAAAACTGTTTTTT	CASSPDRDGQKLFF
-	once	TRBJ2-1	15	TRBV7-9	TGTGCCAGCAGATCGGGGGAAACCGACTACAATGAGCAGTTCTTC	CASRSGETDYNEQFF
-	-	TRBJ2-3	14	TRBV25-1	TGTGCCAGCAGTGAATGGAGGGGCACAGATACGCAGTATTTT	CASSEWRGTDTQYF
TRBD1	-	TRBJ2-2	15	TRBV11-3	TGTGCCAGCAGCACTGGACAGGGCAAAACCGGGGAGCTGTTTTTT	CASSTGQGKTGELFF
-	-	TRBJ2-5	15	TRBV25-1	TGTGCCAGCACCCTGACCGGCGGATCCCAAGAGACCCAGTACTTC	CASTLTGGSQETQYF
-	-	TRBJ2-7	16	TRBV7-6	TGTGCCAGCAGCTTAACCGCCGGGACTCCCTCCTACGAGCAGTACTTC	CASSLTAGTPSYEQYF
TRBD1	-	TRBJ1-1	16	TRBV13	TGTGCCAGCAGAAAGGGATGGGGGACAGGGAACACTGAAGCTTTCTTT	CASRKGWGTGNTEAFF
TRBD1	once	TRBJ1-2	15	TRBV19	TGTGCCAGTAGTATAGACAAGAACAGGGGCTTGAGCTACACCTTC	CASSIDKNRGLSYTF